This paragraph covers one T cell receptor beta chain sequence. This sample was taken from a study of blood T cell repertoires in COVID-19. Sequenced by immunoSEQ multiplex PCR; TCRdb stores in-frame clones only, minus some. The table includes more than 85,000 clones, roughly nine tenths detected once. This CDR3 spans 13 amino acids. CDR1 MNHNY and CDR2 SVGAGI come from the germline V gene (reference sequence). With 5 bases removed from V and 5 bases from J, the gap between germline ends came to 9 bases. Sequences were obtained from peripheral blood. The clonotype originates from a man aged 65 to 79 with acute or convalescent COVID-19. The chain is built from TRBV6-6 and TRBJ1-4; the D is unclear. The CDR3 DNA reads TGTGCCAGCAGTACGGAGCTAAATGAAAAACTGTTTTTT. Translation gives CASSTELNEKLFF.